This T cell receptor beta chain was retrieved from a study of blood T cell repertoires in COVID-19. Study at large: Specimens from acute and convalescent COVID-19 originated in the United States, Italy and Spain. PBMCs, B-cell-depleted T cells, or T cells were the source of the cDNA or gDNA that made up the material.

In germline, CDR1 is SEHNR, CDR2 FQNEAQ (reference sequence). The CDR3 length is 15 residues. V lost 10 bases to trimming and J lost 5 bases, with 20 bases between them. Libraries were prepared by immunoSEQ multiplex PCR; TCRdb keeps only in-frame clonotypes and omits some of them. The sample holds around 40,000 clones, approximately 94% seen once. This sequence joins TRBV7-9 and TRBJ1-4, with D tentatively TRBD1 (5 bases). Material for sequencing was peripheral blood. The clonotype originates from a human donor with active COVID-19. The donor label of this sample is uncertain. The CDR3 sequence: CATFLYDSSNEKLFF. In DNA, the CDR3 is TGTGCCACCTTCCTCTACGACAGTTCAAATGAAAAACTGTTTTTT.